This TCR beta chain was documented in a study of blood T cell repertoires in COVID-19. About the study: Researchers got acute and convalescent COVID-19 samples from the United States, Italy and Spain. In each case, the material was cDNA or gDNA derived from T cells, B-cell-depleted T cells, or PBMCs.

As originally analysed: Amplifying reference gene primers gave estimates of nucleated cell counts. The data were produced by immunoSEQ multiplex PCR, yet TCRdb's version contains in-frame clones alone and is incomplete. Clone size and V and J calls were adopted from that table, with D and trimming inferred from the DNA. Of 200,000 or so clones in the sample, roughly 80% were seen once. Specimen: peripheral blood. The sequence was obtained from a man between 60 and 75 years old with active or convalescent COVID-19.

CDR3 in amino acids: CASSGRERYTDTQYF. CDR3 DNA sequence: TGCGCCAGCAGCGGGCGGGAGCGATACACAGATACGCAGTATTTT. The chain links TRBV5-1 to TRBJ2-3; 7 nucleotides match TRBD2. Germline loops: CDR1 SGHRS, CDR2 YFSETQ. V lost 4 bases and J lost 2; bases outside the gene matches: 7. The CDR3 sequence is 15 residues long.